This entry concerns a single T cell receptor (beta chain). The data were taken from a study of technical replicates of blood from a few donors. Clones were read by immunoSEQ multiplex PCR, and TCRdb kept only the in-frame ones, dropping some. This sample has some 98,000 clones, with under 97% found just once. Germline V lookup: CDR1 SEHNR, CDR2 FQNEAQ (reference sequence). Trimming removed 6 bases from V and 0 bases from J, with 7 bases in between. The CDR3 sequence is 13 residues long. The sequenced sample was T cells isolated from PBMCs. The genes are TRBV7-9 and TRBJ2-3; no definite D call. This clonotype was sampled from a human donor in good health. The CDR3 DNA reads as TGTGCCAGCAGAACAGCTAGCACAGATACGCAGTATTTT. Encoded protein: CASRTASTDTQYF.